A single TCR beta chain is shown here with its context. This record comes from a study of T cells after somatic rescue of genetic block. Here immunoSEQ multiplex PCR was the method, and the copy in TCRdb shows in-frame clones only, minus some. Among 110,000 or so clones listed, around nine tenths were seen once. V dropped 4 bases and J dropped 4 bases, with 14 bases sitting between them. CDR1 is SGHRS, CDR2 YFSETQ, per germline. The CDR3 is made up of 14 amino acids. The source is a woman aged 18-30 years. The chain couples TRBV5-1 to TRBJ1-1, with a tentative D call TRBD1 (5 bases). Sequencing was carried out using peripheral blood mononuclear cells (PBMCs). The DNA of the CDR3 is TGCGCCAGCAGCGGAGAAGGGGTTCTCACTGAAGCTTTCTTT. Translated, it gives CASSGEGVLTEAFF.